This T cell receptor beta chain originates from a study of siplizumab effects on memory and regulatory T cells. CDR3 size: 14 residues. V lost 7 bases to trimming and J lost 2 bases, with 14 bases between them. CDR1 and CDR2 from the germline V gene are SNHLY and FYNNEI. Data came from immunoSEQ multiplex PCR; TCRdb stores just in-frame clones and leaves some out. The table includes some 110,000 clones, just over 90% detected once. The sample holds one count of this clone. What it binds is not known. Notes on the study in general: Tregs proliferating in siplizumab cultures lacked confirmation of their suppressive function.

V and J are TRBV2 and TRBJ2-5; D gene unclear. Material for sequencing was CD4+ T cells sorted from blood. This clonotype originated in a human donor in good health. The CDR3 coding sequence is TGTGCCAGCATTAGTAGCCTGGGACAAGAGACCCAGTACTTC. Translating it yields CASISSLGQETQYF.